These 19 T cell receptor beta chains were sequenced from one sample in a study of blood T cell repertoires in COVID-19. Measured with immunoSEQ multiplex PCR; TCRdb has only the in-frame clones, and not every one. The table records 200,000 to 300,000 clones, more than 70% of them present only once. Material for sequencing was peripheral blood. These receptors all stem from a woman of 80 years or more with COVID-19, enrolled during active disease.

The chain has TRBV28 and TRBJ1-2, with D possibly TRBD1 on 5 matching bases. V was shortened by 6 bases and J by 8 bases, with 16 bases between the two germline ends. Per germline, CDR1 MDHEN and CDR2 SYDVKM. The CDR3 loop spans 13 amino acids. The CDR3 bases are TGTGCCAGCAGCCTAAGACAGAGAGGCGGCTACACCTTC. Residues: CASSLRQRGGYTF.

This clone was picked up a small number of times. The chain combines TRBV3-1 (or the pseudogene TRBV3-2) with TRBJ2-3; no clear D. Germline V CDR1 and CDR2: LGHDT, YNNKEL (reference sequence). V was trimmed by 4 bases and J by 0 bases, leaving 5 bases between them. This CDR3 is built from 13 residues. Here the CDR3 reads CASSRYSTDTQYF. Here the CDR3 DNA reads TGTGCCAGCAGCCGCTATAGCACAGATACGCAGTATTTT.

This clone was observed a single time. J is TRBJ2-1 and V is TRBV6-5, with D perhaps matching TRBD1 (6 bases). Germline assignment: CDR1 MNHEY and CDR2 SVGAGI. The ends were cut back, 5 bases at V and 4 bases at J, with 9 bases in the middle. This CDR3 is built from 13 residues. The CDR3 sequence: CASSPQGYNEQFF. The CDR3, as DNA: TGTGCCAGCAGTCCCCAGGGGTACAATGAGCAGTTCTTC.

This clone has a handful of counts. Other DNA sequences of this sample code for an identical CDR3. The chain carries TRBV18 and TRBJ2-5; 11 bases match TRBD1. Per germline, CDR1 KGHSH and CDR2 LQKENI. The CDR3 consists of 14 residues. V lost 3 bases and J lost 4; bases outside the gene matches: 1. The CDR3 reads CASSPGTGGETQYF. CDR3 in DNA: TGTGCCAGCTCACCCGGGACAGGGGGAGAGACCCAGTACTTC.

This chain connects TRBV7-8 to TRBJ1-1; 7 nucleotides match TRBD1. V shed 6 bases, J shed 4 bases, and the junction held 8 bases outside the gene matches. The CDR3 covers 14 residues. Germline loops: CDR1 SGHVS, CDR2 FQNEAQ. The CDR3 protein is CASRRGPGGTEAFF. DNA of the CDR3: TGTGCCAGCAGGCGAGGTCCAGGGGGCACTGAAGCTTTCTTT. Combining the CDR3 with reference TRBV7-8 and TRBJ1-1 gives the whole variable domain GAGVSQSPRYKVAKRGQDVALRCDPISGHVSLFWYQQALGQGPEFLTYFQNEAQLDKSGLPSDRFFAERPEGSVSTLKIQRTQQEDSAVYLCASRRGPGGTEAFFGQGTRLTVV.

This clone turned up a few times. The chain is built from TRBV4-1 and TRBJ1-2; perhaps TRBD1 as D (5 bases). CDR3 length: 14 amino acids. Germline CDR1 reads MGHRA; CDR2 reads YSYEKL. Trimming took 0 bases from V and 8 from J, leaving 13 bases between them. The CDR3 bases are TGCGCCAGCAGCCAAGATACGGTCCGGGGGGGCTACACCTTC. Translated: CASSQDTVRGGYTF.

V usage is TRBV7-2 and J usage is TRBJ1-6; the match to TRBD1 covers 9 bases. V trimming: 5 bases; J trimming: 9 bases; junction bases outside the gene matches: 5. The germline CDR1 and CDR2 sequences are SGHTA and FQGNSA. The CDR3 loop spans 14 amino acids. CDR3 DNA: TGTGCCAGCAGCCCGGACAGGGGTGGTTCACCCCTCCACTTT. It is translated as CASSPDRGGSPLHF.

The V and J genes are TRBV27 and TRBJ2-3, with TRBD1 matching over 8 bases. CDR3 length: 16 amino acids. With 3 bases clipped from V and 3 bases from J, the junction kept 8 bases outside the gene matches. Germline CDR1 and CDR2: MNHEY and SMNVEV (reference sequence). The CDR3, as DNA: TGTGCCAGCAGTTTCGGACAGGGTGTAAGGACAGATACGCAGTATTTT. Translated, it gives CASSFGQGVRTDTQYF.

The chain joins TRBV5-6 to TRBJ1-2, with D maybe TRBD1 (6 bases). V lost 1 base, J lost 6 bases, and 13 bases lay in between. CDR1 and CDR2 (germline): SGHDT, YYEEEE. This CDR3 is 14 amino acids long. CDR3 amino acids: CASSLTGIKHGYTF. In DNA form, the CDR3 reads TGTGCCAGCAGCTTGACAGGGATTAAACATGGCTACACCTTC.

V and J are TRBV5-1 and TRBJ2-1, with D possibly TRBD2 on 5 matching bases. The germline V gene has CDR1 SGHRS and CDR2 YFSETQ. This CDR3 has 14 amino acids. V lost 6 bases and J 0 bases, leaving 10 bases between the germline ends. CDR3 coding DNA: TGCGCCAGCACCAATGAGGGCTCCTACAATGAGCAGTTCTTC. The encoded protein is CASTNEGSYNEQFF.

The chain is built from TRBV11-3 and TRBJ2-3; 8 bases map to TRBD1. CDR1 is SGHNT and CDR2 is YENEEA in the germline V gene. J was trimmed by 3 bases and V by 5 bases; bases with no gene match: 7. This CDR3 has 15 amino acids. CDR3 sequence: CASSKGTGPTDTQYF. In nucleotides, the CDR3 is TGTGCCAGCAGCAAGGGGACAGGCCCGACAGATACGCAGTATTTT. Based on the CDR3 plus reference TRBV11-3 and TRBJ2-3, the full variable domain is EAGVVQSPRYKIIEKKQPVAFWCNPISGHNTLYWYLQNLGQGPELLIRYENEEAVDDSQLPKDRFSAERLKGVDSTLKIQPAELGDSAVYLCASSKGTGPTDTQYFGPGTRLTVL.

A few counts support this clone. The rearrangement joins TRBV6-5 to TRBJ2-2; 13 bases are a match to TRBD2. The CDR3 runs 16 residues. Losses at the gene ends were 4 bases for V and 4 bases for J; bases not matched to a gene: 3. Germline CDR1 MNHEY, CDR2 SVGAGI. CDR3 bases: TGTGCCAGCAGTTCCGGACTAGCGGGGGTCACCGGGGAGCTGTTTTTT. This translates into CASSSGLAGVTGELFF.

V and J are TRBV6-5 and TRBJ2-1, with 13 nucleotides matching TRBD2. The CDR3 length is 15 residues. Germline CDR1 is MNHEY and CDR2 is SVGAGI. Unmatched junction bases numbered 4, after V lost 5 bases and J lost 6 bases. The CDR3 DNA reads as TGTGCCAGCAGTCTGACTAGCGGGGGGTTCAATGAGCAGTTCTTC. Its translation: CASSLTSGGFNEQFF.

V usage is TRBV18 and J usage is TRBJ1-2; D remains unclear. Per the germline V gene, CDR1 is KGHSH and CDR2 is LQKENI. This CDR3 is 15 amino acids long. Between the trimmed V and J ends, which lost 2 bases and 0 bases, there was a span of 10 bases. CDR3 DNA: TGTGCCAGCTCACCAGGGCAAATTGCTAACTATGGCTACACCTTC. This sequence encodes CASSPGQIANYGYTF. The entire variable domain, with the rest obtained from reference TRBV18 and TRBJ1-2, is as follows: NAGVMQNPRHLVRRRGQEARLRCSPMKGHSHVYWYRQLPEEGLKFMVYLQKENIIDESGMPKERFSAEFPKEGPSILRIQQVVRGDSAAYFCASSPGQIANYGYTFGSGTRLTVV.

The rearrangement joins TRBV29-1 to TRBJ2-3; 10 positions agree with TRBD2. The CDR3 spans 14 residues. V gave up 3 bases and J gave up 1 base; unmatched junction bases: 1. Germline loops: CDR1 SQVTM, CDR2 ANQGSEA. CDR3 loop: CSVDLAGGTDTQYF. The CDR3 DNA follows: TGCAGCGTTGACCTAGCGGGGGGCACAGATACGCAGTATTTT.

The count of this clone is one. The DNA of the CDR3 is TGTGCCAGCAGCCCCGCGGCGTCGAATGGCTACACCTTC. It codes for CASSPAASNGYTF. The V gene is TRBV7-9, the J gene TRBJ1-2; D is unclear. The CDR3 extends over 13 amino acids. Trimming took 5 bases from V and 6 from J, leaving 13 bases between them. The germline gives CDR1 SEHNR, CDR2 FQNEAQ (reference sequence). Supplemented by reference TRBV7-9 and TRBJ1-2, the full variable domain reads DTGVSQNPRHKITKRGQNVTFRCDPISEHNRLYWYRQTLGQGPEFLTYFQNEAQLEKSRLLSDRFSAERPKGSFSTLEIQRTEQGDSAMYLCASSPAASNGYTFGSGTRLTVV.

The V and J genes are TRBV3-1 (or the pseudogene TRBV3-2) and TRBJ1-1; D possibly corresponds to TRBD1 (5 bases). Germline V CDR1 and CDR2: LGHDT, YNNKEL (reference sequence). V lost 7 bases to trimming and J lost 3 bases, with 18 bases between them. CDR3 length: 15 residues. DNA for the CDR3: TGTGCCAGCAACCTCGGGGGGACGAAGGACACTGAAGCTTTCTTT. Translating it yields CASNLGGTKDTEAFF.

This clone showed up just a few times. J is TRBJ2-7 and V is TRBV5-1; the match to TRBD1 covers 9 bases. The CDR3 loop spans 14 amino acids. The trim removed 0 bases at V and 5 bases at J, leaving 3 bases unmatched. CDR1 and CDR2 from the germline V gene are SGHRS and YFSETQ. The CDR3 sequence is CASSLEGQGDEQYV. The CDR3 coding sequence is TGCGCCAGCAGCTTGGAGGGACAGGGAGACGAGCAGTACGTC.

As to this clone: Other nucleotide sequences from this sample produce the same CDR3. The CDR3 reads CASSRQGDGYTF. DNA of the CDR3: TGTGCCAGCAGCAGACAGGGGGATGGCTACACCTTC. The V call is TRBV6-5, the J call TRBJ1-2; 9 bases are a match to TRBD1. Germline-derived CDR1 and CDR2 are MNHEY and SVGAGI. This CDR3 spans 12 amino acids. Germline trimming cut 6 bases from V and 6 bases from J; bases unmatched to any gene: 2.